This T cell receptor (beta chain) was recorded in a study of shared clonotypes between healthy human individuals. Germline V gene sequence: CDR1 SNHLY, CDR2 FYNNEI. Deletions cut 4 bases from V and 3 bases from J, with 4 bases between. The CDR3 totals 11 residues. TCRdb's copy holds only in-frame clones and misses some; the assay was immunoSEQ multiplex PCR. The table has 850,000 to 1,200,000 clones, about three quarters seen once; the top ten hold less than 1.5%. Broader study findings: The study's rarefaction showed incomplete sorted-subset sequencing despite large depth. There were few donors, and this limited the genetic and exposure-history diversity represented.

About this clone: Its antigen is not identified. In the same sample, other DNA sequences code for this CDR3.

Specimen: memory CD4+ T cells sorted from blood. Specified subset: CD45RA-negative fraction. The chain employs TRBV2 and TRBJ2-7; no clear D. The clonotype was recovered from a young man in good health. In nucleotides, the CDR3 is TGTGCCAGCAGTGTTGACTACGAGCAGTACTTC. It encodes CASSVDYEQYF.